The 21 T cell receptor beta chains presented below share a single source sample, sequenced in a study of blood T cell repertoires in COVID-19. The data were produced by immunoSEQ multiplex PCR, yet TCRdb's version contains in-frame clones alone and is incomplete. The repertoire holds approximately 250,000 clones, with approximately 90% as singletons. Sample: PBMCs or T cells enriched from blood (not recorded which). Receptor source: a woman aged 40 to 50 with acute COVID-19.

The chain has TRBV9 and TRBJ2-5; 10 nucleotides align to TRBD1. With 4 bases clipped from V and 4 bases from J, the junction kept 7 bases outside the gene matches. This CDR3 region has 15 residues. Germline CDR1 and CDR2: SGDLS and YYNGEE. CDR3 protein: CASSNTDRGTETQYF. In nucleotides, the CDR3 is TGTGCCAGCAGCAATACGGACAGGGGGACAGAGACCCAGTACTTC.

This rearrangement joins TRBV9 to TRBJ1-2, with 7 bases matching TRBD1. V dropped 3 bases and J dropped 2; count of bases not matched to a gene: 13. CDR3 length: 17 amino acids. Per germline, CDR1 SGDLS and CDR2 YYNGEE. The CDR3 is CASSAATGTARNYGYTF. CDR3 DNA: TGTGCCAGCAGCGCCGCTACCGGGACAGCTAGAAACTATGGCTACACCTTC.

This chain uses TRBV6-5 with TRBJ2-3; 7 bases agree with TRBD2. The CDR3 length is 14 residues. Per germline, CDR1 MNHEY and CDR2 SVGAGI. The V and J ends lost 4 bases and 3 bases, in that order; junction bases with no gene match: 4. CDR3 sequence: CASSFSGRTDTQYF. In DNA, the CDR3 is TGTGCCAGCAGTTTTAGCGGGCGGACAGATACGCAGTATTTT.

The chain combines TRBV30 with TRBJ2-7; tentatively, D is TRBD1 (6 bases). Germline V gene data show CDR1 as GTSNPN and CDR2 as SVGIG (reference sequence). The V end lost 0 bases, the J end lost 7 bases, and 16 bases lay between the germline ends. There are 14 residues in the CDR3. This CDR3 reads CAWSVSGVPFEQYV. The DNA for the CDR3 is TGTGCCTGGAGTGTATCAGGGGTCCCTTTTGAGCAGTACGTC.

This clone was observed a single time. V usage is TRBV12-5 and J usage is TRBJ2-3; the D gene is possibly TRBD2 (6 bases). This CDR3 comprises 15 residues. Between the trimmed V and J ends, which lost 6 bases and 2 bases, there was a span of 15 bases. Germline-derived CDR1 and CDR2 are LGHNT and FRNRAP. The CDR3 protein is CASGTGTPHTDTQYF. CDR3 coding DNA: TGTGCTAGTGGCACCGGGACTCCTCACACAGATACGCAGTATTTT.

This clone was observed a handful of times. The chain uses TRBV11-2 and TRBJ2-1; unclear D gene. CDR1 is SGHAT, CDR2 FQNNGV, per germline. The length of the CDR3 is 13 residues. V was pared by 2 bases and J by 9 bases, with 11 bases between. CDR3 DNA: TGTGCCAGCAGCTTAATGTTTCAGGCTGAGCAGTTCTTC. Translated: CASSLMFQAEQFF.

The chain links TRBV3-1 (or the pseudogene TRBV3-2) to TRBJ1-3; no reliable D call. Trimming took off 7 bases at V and 0 bases at J, with 13 bases between the two ends. The CDR3 length is 15 residues. Germline assignment: CDR1 LGHDT and CDR2 YNNKEL (reference sequence). The chain's CDR3 is CASTGRGSSGNTIYF. CDR3 coding DNA: TGTGCCAGCACAGGTCGGGGATCCTCTGGAAACACCATATATTTT.

This chain uses TRBV5-5 with TRBJ2-7; the match to TRBD2 covers 9 bases. CDR3 length: 16 amino acids. V was clipped by 4 bases and J by 7 bases; unmatched bases: 15. The germline V gene has CDR1 SGHKS and CDR2 YYEKEE (reference sequence). The DNA for the CDR3 is TGTGCCAGCAGCGTGGACCTGGGACTAGCAAAACGGGAGCAGTACTTC. Protein sequence: CASSVDLGLAKREQYF.

The gene calls are TRBV5-8 and TRBJ2-2; D might be TRBD1 (6 bases). Germline CDR1 is SGHTS and CDR2 is YDEGEE. V gave up 1 base and J gave up 2 bases, with 12 bases separating them. The CDR3 has 16 residues. The CDR3 is CASSLSAGVNTGELFF. Here the CDR3 DNA reads TGTGCCAGCAGCTTGAGCGCAGGGGTTAACACCGGGGAGCTGTTTTTT.

The chain employs TRBV2 and TRBJ1-1; 8 bases map to TRBD1. V lost 6 bases, J lost 0 bases, and 15 bases stayed unmatched. Germline CDR1 is SNHLY and CDR2 is FYNNEI. The CDR3 has 18 amino acids. CDR3 protein: CASRTLGTGGGMNTEAFF. The CDR3 nucleotides are TGTGCCAGCAGAACTTTGGGCACAGGGGGAGGGATGAACACTGAAGCTTTCTTT.

V usage is TRBV7-8 and J usage is TRBJ1-1, with 8 bases aligning to TRBD1. V lost 5 bases and J lost 4; bases outside the gene matches: 6. This CDR3 region has 14 residues. Germline V CDR1 and CDR2: SGHVS, FQNEAQ. The CDR3 coding sequence is TGTGCCAGCAGCACTCAAACAGGGGGCACTGAAGCTTTCTTT. Translated: CASSTQTGGTEAFF.

CDR3 DNA sequence: TGTGCCAGCAAACAGGGCACTACCGTGAACACTGAAGCTTTCTTT. This translates into CASKQGTTVNTEAFF. The chain joins TRBV6-5 to TRBJ1-1; perhaps TRBD1 as D (6 bases). CDR1 and CDR2 from the germline V gene are MNHEY and SVGAGI. This CDR3 is 15 amino acids long. Trimming took 7 bases from V and 0 from J, leaving 15 bases between them.

This chain links TRBV6-5 with TRBJ1-2; unclear D gene. Trimming pared 4 bases from V and 0 bases from J, leaving 15 bases between. In germline, CDR1 is MNHEY, CDR2 SVGAGI. This CDR3 has 16 amino acids. The CDR3 DNA follows: TGTGCCAGCAGTTCCCCGACAAAGTCCACTAACTATGGCTACACCTTC. Protein sequence: CASSSPTKSTNYGYTF.

This chain joins TRBV25-1 and TRBJ1-2, with D unclear. The V end was cut by 6 bases, the J end by 8 bases, with 13 bases between. The CDR3 has 12 amino acids. Per the germline V gene, CDR1 is MGHDK and CDR2 is SYGVNS. The CDR3 nucleotides are TGTGCCAGCAGAACCACGGCCGGGGGCTACACCTTC. Residues: CASRTTAGGYTF.

The rearrangement joins TRBV5-1 to TRBJ2-2; the D gene is possibly TRBD2 (5 bases). Germline-derived CDR1 and CDR2 are SGHRS and YFSETQ. Trimming stripped 5 bases from V and 5 bases from J, with 13 bases between. This CDR3 region has 14 residues. CDR3 nucleotide sequence: TGCGCCAGCAGAGGAGACACGGGAACCGGGGAGCTGTTTTTT. It yields the protein CASRGDTGTGELFF.

This chain connects TRBV25-1 to TRBJ1-4, with D perhaps TRBD1 (6 bases). The CDR3 sequence is 14 residues long. Looked up from germline, CDR1 is MGHDK and CDR2 is SYGVNS. V lost 6 bases and J lost 0, with 8 bases in between. CDR3 amino acids: CASRGHTTNEKLFF. As DNA, the CDR3 is TGTGCCAGCAGGGGACACACAACTAATGAAAAACTGTTTTTT.

This clone has a single count. The rearrangement joins TRBV7-2 to TRBJ1-1; D perhaps matches TRBD1 (5 bases). V was trimmed by 4 bases and J by 0 bases, leaving 18 bases between them. There are 17 residues in the CDR3. Per germline, CDR1 SGHTA and CDR2 FQGNSA. CDR3 loop: CASSSPLQGIMNTEAFF. The CDR3, as DNA: TGTGCCAGCAGCTCGCCCCTGCAGGGTATTATGAACACTGAAGCTTTCTTT.

The chain carries TRBV29-1 and TRBJ2-5; a possible D gene is TRBD1 (5 bases). The germline V gene has CDR1 SQVTM and CDR2 ANQGSEA. This CDR3 comprises 13 residues. The germline V and J ends were trimmed by 0 bases and 5 bases, with 10 bases remaining between them. The CDR3 DNA is TGCAGCGTTGAAGATGGGCAGGGCGAGACCCAGTACTTC. Translating it yields CSVEDGQGETQYF.

The genes are TRBV2 and TRBJ1-1, with D maybe TRBD1 (6 bases). The V gene's germline CDR1 is SNHLY and CDR2 FYNNEI. Trimming cost V 4 bases and J 5 bases, with 14 bases left between them. This CDR3 spans 14 amino acids. CDR3 nucleotides: TGTGCCAGCAGTGTGGCAGGGGTGCGGACTGAAGCTTTCTTT. The encoded protein is CASSVAGVRTEAFF.

The chain carries TRBV28 and TRBJ1-5; D remains ambiguous. The length of the CDR3 is 15 residues. Germline CDR1 is MDHEN and CDR2 is SYDVKM. V was trimmed by 1 base and J by 0 bases, leaving 7 bases between them. The CDR3 sequence is CASSLLALSNQPQHF. The CDR3 region has the DNA TGTGCCAGCAGTTTATTGGCTCTTAGCAATCAGCCCCAGCATTTT.

The chain links TRBV5-1 to TRBJ2-5; D remains ambiguous. CDR1 is SGHRS and CDR2 is YFSETQ in the germline V gene. The CDR3 has 13 amino acids. Trimming pared 7 bases from V and 5 bases from J, leaving 15 bases between. The CDR3 nucleotides are TGCGCCAGCCGTTCCTCCCCGGAGGAGACCCAGTACTTC. Amino acid sequence: CASRSSPEETQYF.